This T cell receptor beta chain was recorded in a study of T cell repertoires in cytomegalovirus infection. General study results and limits: Dominating the ex vivo response were TCR beta clonotypes that were CMV-specific and HLA-C-restricted.

This clonotype occurred once. Antigen: not known. TCRdb re-analysed the reads in MiXCR, keeping a single row per CDR3 protein. Of approximately 1,000,000 distinct CDR3 sequences listed, roughly 30% are singletons. Trimming cost V 4 bases and J 4 bases, with 7 bases left between them. Per germline, CDR1 WSHSY and CDR2 SAAADI. This CDR3 is 12 amino acids long. This chain links TRBV10-2 with TRBJ1-1; tentative D call: TRBD1 (5 bases). The receptor was isolated from a human donor in good health (CMV status not recorded). Some clones in this sample may be carry-over from other donors' samples. Sequenced material: cultured CD8+ T cells from PBMCs, taken from culture after CMV antigen stimulation. The CDR3 here is CASSGGITEAFF. The CDR3 DNA reads TGCGCCAGCAGTGGGGGCATCACTGAAGCTTTCTTT.